Sequencing of this TCR beta chain was carried out in a study of T cells expressing NK-cell markers. Looked up from germline, CDR1 is DFQATT and CDR2 is SNEGSKA (reference sequence). The CDR3 runs 13 residues. Reanalyzing the 5' RACE reads, TCRdb keeps one entry per CDR3 protein, without DNA. In total, the table holds 300,000 to 450,000 distinct CDR3 sequences. The receptor's source is a man aged 18-75 years in good health. Sequenced input: blood T cells: a sorted CD56 or NKG2C T cell subset, CD4+ or CD8+ T cells, or bulk PBMC T cells (not recorded which). The chain has TRBV20-1 and TRBJ1-4. The CDR3 protein is CSARDNWDEKLFF.